This TCR beta chain came from a study of regulatory T cells in long-lasting Graves disease. Looking at the study overall: New Graves' disease cases had less than 3 months of antithyroid drugs.

The CDR3 loop spans 13 amino acids. V was trimmed by 5 bases and J by 1 base, leaving 10 bases between them. Germline V CDR1 and CDR2: SQVTM, ANQGSEA. This clonotype was seen repeatedly, ten times or more. Arm-PCR of CDR3 regions with iRepertoire HTBI primers generated TCR beta libraries. TCRdb re-derived calls from the multiplex PCR reads in MiXCR, one entry per CDR3 protein. Here the sample spans 200,000 to 250,000 distinct CDR3 sequences, roughly 19% being singletons. Time point defined: newly diagnosed GD, antithyroid drugs for less than 3 months. Scientists built the TCR library using RNA that was extracted from PBMCs. These records were also assigned to another study, of T cells in Graves' hyperthyroidism and ophthalmopathy. That report adds: TCR CDR3 regions were first amplified by RT-PCR with HTBI primers. Ophthalmopathy and stable hyperthyroidism were told apart by a 13 V-J model.

This clonotype originated in a woman younger than 45 with Graves disease. Sequenced material: peripheral blood mononuclear cells (PBMCs), taken at new diagnosis, from a patient treated with antithyroid drugs. This rearrangement joins TRBV29-1 to TRBJ2-3; D might be TRBD1 (6 bases). CDR3 in amino acids: CSVLRQGTDTQYF. The CDR3 DNA follows: TGCAGCGTTCTGAGACAGGGCACAGATACGCAGTATTTT.